This T cell receptor beta chain was recovered during a study of spatial heterogeneity in lung cancer. Background on the study: Fewer alpha-chain than beta-chain sequences were consistently detected.

CDR3 length: 14 residues. Trimming took 5 bases from V and 1 from J, leaving 9 bases between them. Time point given: sample taken at primary tumor resection. 72 TRACERx patients with early, untreated non-small cell lung cancer donated samples. This clonotype was found a few times. TCRdb recomputed calls from the 5' RACE reads with MiXCR, one row per CDR3 protein. The sample holds 6,400 or so distinct CDR3 sequences; approximately 18% are singletons and the top ten take roughly 15%. The sequencing here drew on normal lung tissue next to the tumor, taken at surgery. This TCR was recovered from a male donor with early-stage non-small cell lung cancer. The chain employs TRBV12-3 or TRBV12-4 and TRBJ1-5; tentative D call: TRBD1 (6 bases). The CDR3 here is CASSRGRSNQPQHF. CDR3 DNA: TGTGCCAGCAGTCGGGGGCGCAGCAATCAGCCCCAGCATTTT.